This TCR beta chain was identified during a study of cytomegalovirus exposure and HLA in healthy donors. A word on this clone: Its antigen is as yet unknown.

Clones were read by immunoSEQ multiplex PCR, and TCRdb kept only the in-frame ones, dropping some. The sample shows 250,000 to 350,000 clones, around 86% of them seen only once. This CDR3 region has 14 residues. The germline V gene encodes CDR1 MGHRA and CDR2 YSYEKL. V gave up 0 bases and J gave up 0 bases, with 3 bases separating them. Study-wide results and caveats: In vitro assays verified that three CMV-associated chains recognized CMV antigens specifically.

The chain recombines TRBV4-1 with TRBJ1-5; D not certain. The sequencing sample was made of PBMCs. The sequence was collected from a young woman in good health and CMV-seronegative. The CDR3 loop is CASSQDSSNQPQHF. The CDR3 DNA reads TGCGCCAGCAGCCAAGACAGTAGCAATCAGCCCCAGCATTTT.